The entry below describes one T cell receptor beta chain. The antigen is unknown. The data stem from a study of shared clonotypes between healthy human individuals. General study findings and limits: Only blood underwent sampling, and tissue repertoires likely differ. A generally larger estimated richness was seen in naive subsets than in memory subsets.

The table came from immunoSEQ multiplex PCR; TCRdb's copy has only in-frame clones and leaves some out. The data hold 950,000 to 1,300,000 clones, with around 76% observed a single time. The sample taken for sequencing was memory CD4+ T cells sorted from blood. Subset specified: CD45RA-negative fraction. The sequence came from a man between 18 and 35 years old in good health.

DNA for the CDR3: TGCGCCAGCAGCCAAGATCCCGGGACGACGCGCGAGCAGTACTTC. Protein: CASSQDPGTTREQYF. J is TRBJ2-7 and V is TRBV4-1; perhaps D is TRBD1 or TRBD2 (5 bases each). This CDR3 spans 15 amino acids. Germline V gene lookup returns CDR1 MGHRA and CDR2 YSYEKL. V shed 0 bases and J shed 6 bases, with 15 bases lying between them.